This T cell receptor (beta chain) was sequenced in a study of T cell repertoires in cytomegalovirus infection. On the study more broadly: Through public TCR beta signatures, both CMV infection and matching HLA type were indicated. The study, taken as a whole, reports: The response measured ex vivo was dominated by TCR beta clonotypes (HLA-C-restricted and CMV-specific). Carriage of CMV together with the relevant HLA was identifiable through cumulative public TCR beta family frequency.

MiXCR was run by TCRdb on the reads, yielding one entry per CDR3 protein. This table has about 310,000 distinct CDR3 sequences, roughly 15% appearing once. Trimming removed 7 bases from V and 1 base from J; junction bases left unmatched: 8. The CDR3 spans 15 residues. The sample holds a few counts of this clonotype. The antigen remains unidentified. This TCR was recovered from a human donor in good health (CMV status not recorded). Some clones in this sample may be carry-over from other donors' samples. The sample comprised PBMCs. The chain employs TRBV12-3 or TRBV12-4 and TRBJ2-3, with 7 nucleotides matching TRBD1. CDR3 sequence reads: CASKRGHLGTDTQYF. DNA for the CDR3: TGTGCCAGCAAGAGGGGGCATCTCGGCACAGATACGCAGTATTTT.